These 21 T cell receptor beta chains originate from one sample sequenced in a study of T cell repertoires in cytomegalovirus infection. These TCRs' antigens remain unknown. TCRdb redid the calling of the reads with MiXCR, one entry per CDR3 protein. The repertoire holds approximately 910,000 distinct CDR3 sequences, with more than 25% as singletons. The starting material was cultured CD8+ T cells from PBMCs, obtained from culture after CMV antigen stimulation. Source of these receptors: a human donor in good health (CMV status not recorded). Some clones in this sample may be carry-over from other donors' samples.

This clonotype was seen a handful of times. This rearrangement joins TRBV5-6 to TRBJ2-1, with TRBD1 as a possible D gene (5 bases). This CDR3 contains 18 residues. V was shortened by 4 bases and J by 2 bases, with 22 bases between the two germline ends. Germline assignment: CDR1 SGHDT and CDR2 YYEEEE. This CDR3 reads CASSPLRQTPRAYNEQFF. The CDR3 DNA follows: TGTGCCAGCAGCCCGCTTCGACAGACCCCCAGGGCCTACAATGAGCAGTTCTTC.

This clonotype was detected a few times. The rearrangement links TRBV27 to TRBJ1-2; 10 bases align to TRBD1. The CDR3 has 15 residues. Germline lookup yields CDR1 MNHEY and CDR2 SMNVEV (reference sequence). V lost 1 base and J lost 6; bases outside the gene matches: 5. CDR3 nucleotides: TGTGCCAGCAGTTTATGGTCGACAGGGGGCCATGGCTACACCTTC. This translates into CASSLWSTGGHGYTF.

This clonotype was observed a handful of times. This chain joins TRBV6-5 and TRBJ2-1; D remains unclear. Per germline, CDR1 MNHEY and CDR2 SVGAGI. V gave up 0 bases and J gave up 3 bases, with 15 bases separating them. The CDR3 sequence is 17 residues long. This CDR3 is CASSYSIYSDNYNEQFF. CDR3 sequence (DNA): TGTGCCAGCAGTTACTCGATATATTCCGACAACTACAATGAGCAGTTCTTC.

Comments on this clonotype: The CDR3 carries no conserved terminal phenylalanine or tryptophan, so it likely arises from a read error. The V and J genes are TRBV10-3 and TRBJ2-7; D gene uncertain. The CDR3 sequence is 14 residues long. The germline V gene has CDR1 ENHRY and CDR2 SYGVKD. V lost 7 bases to trimming and J lost 2 bases, with 15 bases between them. The CDR3 loop is CAITSPNAPYEQYS. The CDR3 DNA is TGTGCCATCACCTCCCCTAATGCTCCCTACGAGCAGTACTCC.

This clonotype was seen just once. J is TRBJ2-1 and V is TRBV4-3, with 9 bases aligning to TRBD2. The germline V gene encodes CDR1 LGHNA and CDR2 YSLEER. Trimming took 0 bases from V and 8 from J; bases not matched to a gene: 8. The CDR3 extends over 16 amino acids. The CDR3 is CASSQDWAGGSDEQFF. The CDR3 DNA follows: TGCGCCAGCAGCCAAGATTGGGCGGGGGGGTCGGATGAGCAGTTCTTC.

This clonotype was picked up many times. The chain is built from TRBV29-1 and TRBJ1-2, with TRBD1 matching 10 bases. Unmatched junction bases numbered 8, after V lost 2 bases and J lost 8 bases. Germline V gene sequence: CDR1 SQVTM, CDR2 ANQGSEA. This CDR3 is built from 14 residues. The CDR3 coding sequence is TGCAGCGTTGAAAACGACAGGGGGCTGGAGGGCTACACCTTC. Residues: CSVENDRGLEGYTF.

This rearrangement joins TRBV28 to TRBJ1-1; D possibly corresponds to TRBD1 (6 bases). Germline V lookup: CDR1 MDHEN, CDR2 SYDVKM. Trimming took 3 bases from V and 5 from J, leaving 13 bases between them. This CDR3 is built from 14 residues. The CDR3 DNA follows: TGTGCCAGCAGTTTTAGGGGGATGGGGACTGAAGCTTTCTTT. Amino acid sequence: CASSFRGMGTEAFF.

This clonotype showed up many times. The chain is built from TRBV27 and TRBJ1-1; D not resolved. V was pared by 3 bases and J by 0 bases, with 8 bases between. CDR3 length: 14 residues. The germline CDR1 and CDR2 sequences are MNHEY and SMNVEV (reference sequence). In DNA form, the CDR3 reads TGTGCCAGCAGTTTCGGCACCCTGAACACTGAAGCTTTCTTT. It specifies CASSFGTLNTEAFF.

J is TRBJ1-1 and V is TRBV4-3, with D tentatively TRBD1 (5 bases). Germline V lookup: CDR1 LGHNA, CDR2 YSLEER. CDR3 length: 15 amino acids. Trimming cost V 0 bases and J 8 bases, with 16 bases left between them. CDR3 in DNA: TGCGCCAGCAGCCAAGAGTGGGGCTATGTGGGGGAAGCTTTCTTT. It translates to CASSQEWGYVGEAFF.

The chain links TRBV2 to TRBJ1-1; the match to TRBD1 covers 7 bases. Per the germline V gene, CDR1 is SNHLY and CDR2 is FYNNEI. J gave up 2 bases and V 0 bases, and 6 bases lay outside the gene matches. The CDR3 totals 16 residues. The CDR3 sequence: CASSEATDRLNTEAFF. The CDR3 DNA reads TGTGCCAGCAGTGAAGCTACGGACAGGCTTAACACTGAAGCTTTCTTT.

Concerning this clonotype: Sequence at one end of the junction differs from germline and may be a read error. The chain combines TRBV10-3 with TRBJ2-3; 10 positions agree with TRBD2. CDR3 length: 16 residues. Germline V gene lookup returns CDR1 ENHRY and CDR2 SYGVKD. The CDR3 coding sequence is TGTGCCACCAGTGAGGCGGTAGCGGGGGGTTCAGATACGCAGTATTTT. This gives the protein CATSEAVAGGSDTQYF.

This chain links TRBV7-9 with TRBJ1-2, with a tentative D call TRBD1 (5 bases). CDR3 length: 12 residues. Germline assignment: CDR1 SEHNR and CDR2 FQNEAQ (reference sequence). V was cut by 6 bases and J by 6 bases, with 11 bases left in between. The CDR3 loop is CASSPWGDGYTF. The DNA for the CDR3 is TGTGCCAGCAGTCCTTGGGGGGATGGCTACACCTTC.

V usage is TRBV12-3 or TRBV12-4 and J usage is TRBJ2-1; TRBD2 matches 14 bases. Losses at the gene ends were 3 bases for V and 2 bases for J; bases not matched to a gene: 3. The CDR3 runs to 17 residues. The DNA for the CDR3 is TGTGCCAGCAGTTTGGGACTAGCGGGAGAACCCTACAATGAGCAGTTCTTC. Translating it yields CASSLGLAGEPYNEQFF.

The genes are TRBV5-1 and TRBJ1-1, with 8 positions matching TRBD1. This CDR3 contains 13 residues. Looked up from germline, CDR1 is SGHRS and CDR2 is YFSETQ. V trimming: 4 bases; J trimming: 6 bases; junction bases outside the gene matches: 5. The CDR3, as DNA: TGCGCCAGCAGCATAGAACAGGGGGCTGAAGCTTTCTTT. This translates into CASSIEQGAEAFF.

This clonotype appeared a few times. The J gene is TRBJ1-6, the V gene TRBV27; tentative D call: TRBD1 (6 bases). V was trimmed by 3 bases and J by 8 bases, leaving 11 bases between them. Germline V CDR1 and CDR2: MNHEY, SMNVEV (reference sequence). The CDR3 is 14 residues long. The CDR3 is CASSFGGRDSPLHF. DNA for the CDR3: TGTGCCAGCAGTTTCGGGGGCAGGGATTCACCCCTCCACTTT.

The sample holds a few counts of this clonotype. The chain is built from TRBV27 and TRBJ2-7; D tentatively reads TRBD1 or TRBD2 (5 bases each). This CDR3 spans 13 amino acids. Germline V gene sequence: CDR1 MNHEY, CDR2 SMNVEV (reference sequence). V dropped 3 bases and J dropped 3 bases, with 9 bases sitting between them. CDR3 sequence reads: CASSFRDGYEQYV. The DNA of the CDR3 is TGTGCCAGCAGTTTTAGGGACGGCTACGAGCAGTACGTC.

The chain joins TRBV12-3 or TRBV12-4 to TRBJ2-3; no reliable D call. Trimming left V 3 bases short and J 2 bases short, with 18 bases between. This CDR3 comprises 17 residues. The CDR3 loop reads CASSFTLLQGPTDTQYF. Here the CDR3 DNA reads TGTGCCAGCAGTTTTACTCTCCTACAAGGGCCCACAGATACGCAGTATTTT.

The chain employs TRBV2 and TRBJ1-2, with unresolved D. This CDR3 is built from 12 residues. The germline CDR1 and CDR2 sequences are SNHLY and FYNNEI. Trimming pared 11 bases from V and 8 bases from J, leaving 18 bases between. CDR3 in amino acids: CAYPERLGGYTF. CDR3 DNA: TGTGCCTACCCTGAACGGTTGGGAGGCTACACCTTC.

The genes are TRBV12-3 or TRBV12-4 and TRBJ2-4, with D unresolved. The CDR3 length is 14 residues. V lost 3 bases to trimming and J lost 2 bases, with 8 bases between them. CDR3: CASSFWETKNIQYF. The CDR3, as DNA: TGTGCCAGCAGTTTTTGGGAAACCAAAAACATTCAGTACTTC.

Of note for this clonotype: At one end, the junction sequence differs from germline, possibly due to a read error. The chain joins TRBV6-1 to TRBJ2-1; TRBD1 might be the D (8 bases). Per germline, CDR1 MNHNS and CDR2 SASEGT. The length of the CDR3 is 15 residues. CDR3 sequence: CASSLSDRDYNEHFF. CDR3 coding DNA: TGTGCCAGCAGTCTTTCGGACAGGGACTACAATGAGCATTTCTTC.

The rearrangement uses TRBV11-2 and TRBJ2-2; D tentatively fits TRBD1 or TRBD2 (6 bases each). Germline V gene data show CDR1 as SGHAT and CDR2 as FQNNGV. The V end lost 5 bases, the J end lost 2 bases, and 15 bases lay between the germline ends. The CDR3 is 16 amino acids. CDR3 amino acids: CASSPSKGGNTGELFF. CDR3 DNA: TGTGCCAGCAGCCCTAGCAAGGGGGGAAACACCGGGGAGCTGTTTTTT.